This T cell receptor (beta chain) was sequenced during a study of control samples from healthy donors and cancer patients. The assay was immunoSEQ multiplex PCR, and TCRdb's table has in-frame clones only and misses some. Among about 410,000 clones listed, 75% to 95% were seen once. V lost 3 bases to trimming and J lost 1 base; unmatched junction nucleotides: 14. CDR3 length: 21 residues. Germline V CDR1 and CDR2: SGDLS, YYNGEE. Specimen: PBMCs. The chain couples TRBV9 to TRBJ2-6, with TRBD1 identical over 12 bases. This clonotype was sampled from a man between 40 and 49 years old with head and neck cancer. CDR3 sequence (DNA): TGTGCCAGCAGCGAACTACCGGGACAGGGGGCGTCTGAGTCTGGGGCCAACGTCCTGACTTTC. Translation gives CASSELPGQGASESGANVLTF.